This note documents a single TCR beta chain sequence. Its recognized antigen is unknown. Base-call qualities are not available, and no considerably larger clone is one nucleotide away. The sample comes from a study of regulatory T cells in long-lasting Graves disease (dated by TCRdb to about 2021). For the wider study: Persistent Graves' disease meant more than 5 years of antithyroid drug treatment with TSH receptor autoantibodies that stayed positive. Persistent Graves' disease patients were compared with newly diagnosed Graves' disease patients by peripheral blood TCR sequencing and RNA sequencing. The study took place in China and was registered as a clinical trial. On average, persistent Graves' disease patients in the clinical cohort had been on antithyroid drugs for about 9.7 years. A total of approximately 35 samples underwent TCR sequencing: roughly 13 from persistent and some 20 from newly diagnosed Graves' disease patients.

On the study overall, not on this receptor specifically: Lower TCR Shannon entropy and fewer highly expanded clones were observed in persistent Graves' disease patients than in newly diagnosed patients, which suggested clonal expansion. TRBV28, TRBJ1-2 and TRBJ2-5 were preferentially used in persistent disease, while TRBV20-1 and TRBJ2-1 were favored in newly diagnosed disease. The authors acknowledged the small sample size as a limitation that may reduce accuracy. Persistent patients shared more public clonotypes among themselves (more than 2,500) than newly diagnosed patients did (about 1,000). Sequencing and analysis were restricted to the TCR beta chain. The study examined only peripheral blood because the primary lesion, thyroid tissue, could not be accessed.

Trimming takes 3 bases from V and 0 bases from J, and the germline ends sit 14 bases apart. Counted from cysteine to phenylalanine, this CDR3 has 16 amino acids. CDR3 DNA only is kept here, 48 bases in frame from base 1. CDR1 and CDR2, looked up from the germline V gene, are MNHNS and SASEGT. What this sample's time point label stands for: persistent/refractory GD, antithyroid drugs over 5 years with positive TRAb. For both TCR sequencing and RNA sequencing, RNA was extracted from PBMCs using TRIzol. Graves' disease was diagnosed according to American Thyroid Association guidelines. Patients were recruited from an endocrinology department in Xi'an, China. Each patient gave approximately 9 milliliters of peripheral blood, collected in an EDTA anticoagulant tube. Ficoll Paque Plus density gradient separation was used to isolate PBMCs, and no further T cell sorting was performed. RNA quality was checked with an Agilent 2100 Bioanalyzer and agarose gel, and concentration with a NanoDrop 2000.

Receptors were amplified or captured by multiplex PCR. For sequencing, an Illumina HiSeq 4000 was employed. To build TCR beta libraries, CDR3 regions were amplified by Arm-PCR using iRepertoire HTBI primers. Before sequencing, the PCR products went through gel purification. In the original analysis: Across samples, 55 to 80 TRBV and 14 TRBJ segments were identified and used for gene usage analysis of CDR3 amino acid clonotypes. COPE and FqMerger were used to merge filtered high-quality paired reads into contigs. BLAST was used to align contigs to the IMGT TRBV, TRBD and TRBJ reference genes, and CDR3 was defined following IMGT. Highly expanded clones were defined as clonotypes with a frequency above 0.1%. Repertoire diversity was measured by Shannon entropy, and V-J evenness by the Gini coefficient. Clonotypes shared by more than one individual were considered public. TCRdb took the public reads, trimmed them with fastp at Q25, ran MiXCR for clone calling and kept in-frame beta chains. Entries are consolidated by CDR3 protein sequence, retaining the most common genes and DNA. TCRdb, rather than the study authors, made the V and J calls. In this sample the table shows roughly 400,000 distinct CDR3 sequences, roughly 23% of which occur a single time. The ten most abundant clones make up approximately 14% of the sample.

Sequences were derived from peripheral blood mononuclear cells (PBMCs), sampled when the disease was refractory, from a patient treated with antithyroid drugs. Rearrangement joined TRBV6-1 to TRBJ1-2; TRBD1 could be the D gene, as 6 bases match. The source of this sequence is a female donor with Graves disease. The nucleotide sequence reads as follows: TGTGCCAGCAGTGATTTCGGACAGAACGCTAACTATGGCTACACCTTC. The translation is CASSDFGQNANYGYTF.